Described below is a single TCR beta chain sequence and its context. Its antigen is not yet known. The sample holds no much larger clone one base away, and base qualities are not on file. Enrolling through a virtual design, the prospective study's participants ranged in age from roughly 18 to 90 years and lived across roughly 24 United States geographic areas. In the prospective study, participants were assigned to cohorts based on the clinical history participants reported in a screening survey and a study questionnaire. In the prospective study, whole blood, serum and a nasopharyngeal or oropharyngeal swab were collected from each participant by mobile phlebotomists. Additional blood draws and questionnaires over an approximately 2-month period could optionally be provided by prospective study participants. Prospective study blood samples were shipped either frozen or at room temperature before DNA extraction.

The cysteine opens and the phenylalanine closes a CDR3 of 12 amino acids. CDR3 DNA is the only sequence kept; it has 36 bases, read in frame from the first base. CDR1 and CDR2 are drawn from the germline V gene: SGHAT, FQNNGV. Ends trimmed: V by 4 bases, J by 10 bases; bases unmatched to a gene: 4. This sample was taken from a study of blood T cell repertoires in COVID-19 (dated by TCRdb to 2020 to 2021). Study-level background: Recovered participants in ImmuneRACE Cohort 3 were defined as having two consecutive negative NP/OP PCR tests, clearance from a healthcare professional, or resolution of symptoms. Collaborator samples came from the United States, Italy and Spain and covered acute and convalescent phases of COVID-19. The prospective study material was composed of cDNA or gDNA derived from T cells, B-cell-depleted T cells, or PBMCs. Subjects who had been exposed to COVID-19, were actively infected with it, or had recovered from it provided the deeply sampled blood TCRbeta repertoires that made up the dataset. The repertoires were released in a freely available public database meant as a resource for research on the immune response to SARS-CoV-2. The samples were drawn from two sources: the first 160 participants of the ongoing ImmuneRACE study, and about 1,300 subjects contributed by 6 global collaborators. Sample metadata almost always included a de-identified subject ID, COVID-19 status, age in years and sex. Where HLA class I and class II types were available, the types were taken from metadata supplied by the sample provider, not from assay-based typing. The paper's findings and limits, for the study overall: How much clinical and demographic metadata was included differed by source and by participant, and the metadata was provided uncurated.

TCRbeta CDR3 regions were amplified from genomic DNA using the immunoSEQ Assay, a bias-controlled multiplex PCR. The paper's processing steps were these. The number of nucleated cells in each sample was estimated from the amplification of reference gene primers within the assay. Sequence reads were collapsed and filtered to measure the absolute abundance of every unique TCRbeta CDR3 rearrangement. For each sample, productive Simpson clonality was calculated as the square root of Simpson's diversity index over productive rearrangements. TCRdb mirrors the immuneACCESS table, restricted to in-frame sequences. Some clones are absent from its copies; in checked studies, under half trace to an unresolved V gene, and the reason for the others is unknown. V, J and clone size are taken as reported in that table, and D and trimming were inferred from the DNA itself. The sample includes some 300,000 clones, with more than 75% observed a single time. 2% to 2.5% of the sample comes from the top ten.

This chain joins TRBV11-2 to TRBJ2-1; TRBD2 aligns with 7 central bases. What was sequenced was PBMCs or T cells enriched from blood (not recorded which). The TCR comes from a woman aged 60-75 years in a cohort exposed to, infected with or recovered from COVID-19 (not recorded which). The CDR3 region reads CASSWGGREQFF. The sequence in DNA is TGTGCCAGCAGCTGGGGGGGGAGGGAGCAGTTCTTC. This CDR3, with the reference TRBV11-2 and TRBJ2-1 proteins standing in past its ends, gives the full variable domain EAGVAQSPRYKIIEKRQSVAFWCNPISGHATLYWYQQILGQGPKLLIQFQNNGVVDDSQLPKDRFSAERLKGVDSTLKIQPAKLEDSAVYLCASSWGGREQFFGPGTRLTVL.